Listed below are T cell receptor beta chains from one sample, sequenced in a study of technical replicates of blood from a few donors. Data came from immunoSEQ multiplex PCR; TCRdb stores just in-frame clones and leaves some out. In the table there are some 56,000 clones, over 90% of which are singletons. The sequencing input was PBMCs. Source of these receptors: a human donor in good health. Some clones in this sample may be carry-over from other donors' samples. The CDR3 runs from the conserved cysteine through the conserved F or W. Fields, in order: V gene, J gene, D gene, clone size, CDR3 DNA, CDR3 protein. A D gene is named only where the DNA matches it firmly. The size field is filled for only some rows; it gives once, few, many or a size class.

>TRBV28|TRBJ1-3|NA|once
TGTGCCAGCAGCCCCTGGAGCTCTGGAAACACCATATATTTT
CASSPWSSGNTIYF
>TRBV19|TRBJ2-7|NA|NA
TGTGCCAGTAGTATTGCCCACGGTGGTTCATACGAGCAGTACTTC
CASSIAHGGSYEQYF
>TRBV6-6|TRBJ1-5|TRBD1|NA
TGTGCCAGCAGTCGTCCCTCAGGACAGGGGAATCAGCCCCAGCATTTT
CASSRPSGQGNQPQHF
>TRBV6-1|TRBJ1-3|TRBD1|NA
TGTGCCAGCTCCCCCCCTGGACAGGGGATCCCCATATATTTT
CASSPPGQGIPIYF
>TRBV7-2|TRBJ2-5|NA|once
TGTGCCAGCAGAGCCTCTGGGACCCAGTACTTC
CASRASGTQYF
>TRBV6-1|TRBJ1-1|TRBD1|NA
TGTGCCAGCAAGCTCACCCCGACAGGGGACACTGAAGCTTTCTTT
CASKLTPTGDTEAFF
>TRBV4-3|TRBJ1-3|TRBD1|NA
TGCGCCAGCAGCCAAGGTAGTTTGTACAGGGGACCTGGAAACACCATATATTTT
CASSQGSLYRGPGNTIYF
>TRBV28|TRBJ2-1|NA|few
TGTGCCAGCAGTTTACCGACGGGGAAATCGGGTAATGAGCAGTTCTTC
CASSLPTGKSGNEQFF
>TRBV18|TRBJ2-7|NA|NA
TGTGCCAGCTCACCTAAAGACAGGTCCTACGAGCAGTACTTC
CASSPKDRSYEQYF
>TRBV30|TRBJ2-7|TRBD2|NA
TGTGCCTGGAGTGTAAAGGCTAGCGGGACGAGAGAGCAGTACTTC
CAWSVKASGTREQYF
>TRBV4-1|TRBJ2-1|NA|NA
TGCGCCAGCAGCCAAGTAGGCAGGGCTCGGCGTGAGCAGTTCTTC
CASSQVGRARREQFF
>TRBV27|TRBJ1-1|TRBD1|NA
TGTGCCAGCAGTTTGACAGGGGGATGGACTGAAGCTTTCTTT
CASSLTGGWTEAFF
>TRBV7-2|TRBJ2-3|TRBD2|NA
TGTGCCAGCAGCTTAGACGGCGGGGGAGGCGGGGATACGCAGTATTTT
CASSLDGGGGGDTQYF
>TRBV5-4|TRBJ2-7|TRBD2|NA
TGTGCCAGCAGCGCCGCCGGGACTAGGGACTACGAGCAGTACTTC
CASSAAGTRDYEQYF
>TRBV6-4|TRBJ1-3|NA|NA
TGTGCCAGGAACATCCATGGAAACACCATATATTTT
CARNIHGNTIYF
>TRBV7-2|TRBJ2-1|NA|NA
TGTGCCAGCAGCAGCGTCCGGGTCGGTAATGAGCAGTTCTTC
CASSSVRVGNEQFF
>TRBV12-5|TRBJ1-2|TRBD1|NA
TGTGCTAGTGGGCGGGACAGGGGGGGGTATGGCTACACCTTC
CASGRDRGGYGYTF
>TRBV10-3|TRBJ1-1|TRBD1|NA
TGTGCCATCAGTGAGTTGGACAGGGTACAAGAAGCTTTCTTT
CAISELDRVQEAFF
>TRBV4-3|TRBJ2-3|NA|NA
TGCGCCAGCAGCCAAGACCCAGCGCCCAGCACAGATACGCAGTATTTT
CASSQDPAPSTDTQYF
>TRBV7-9|TRBJ2-7|NA|NA
TGTGCCAGCAGCCCGGGACTGGCTACCTACGAGCAGTACTTC
CASSPGLATYEQYF
>TRBV30|TRBJ1-6|NA|NA
TGTGCCTGGAGTGTAACAGGGAATTCACCCCTCCACTTT
CAWSVTGNSPLHF
>TRBV6-5|TRBJ2-3|NA|once
TGTGCCAGCAGCCAGAGACACAGCACAGATACGCAGTATTTT
CASSQRHSTDTQYF
>TRBV2|TRBJ2-7|TRBD1|NA
TGTGCCAGCAGTGGGGGACAGGGGTCCTACGAGCAGTACTTC
CASSGGQGSYEQYF
>TRBV6-1|TRBJ2-7|NA|NA
TGTGCCAGCAGTGAAATCCCAGGGAAGTACGAGCAGTACTTC
CASSEIPGKYEQYF
>TRBV5-1|TRBJ1-3|NA|NA
TGCGCCAGCAGCCAGGACACCTCGGTGCCTGGAAACACCATATATTTT
CASSQDTSVPGNTIYF
>TRBV4-3|TRBJ2-7|TRBD1|NA
TGCGCCAGCAGCCAAGGGGACAGGGGGAGCTCCTACGAGCAGTACTTC
CASSQGDRGSSYEQYF
>TRBV2|TRBJ2-3|TRBD2|NA
TGTGCCACCAAGACTAGCGGGAGCACAGATACGCAGTATTTT
CATKTSGSTDTQYF
>TRBV30|TRBJ1-5|NA|NA
TGTGCCTGGAGTGTACGGGGCAATCAGCCCCAGCATTTT
CAWSVRGNQPQHF
>TRBV6-4|TRBJ1-6|NA|NA
TGTGCCAGCAGTGACTCGGACACACCCTATTCACCCCTCCACTTT
CASSDSDTPYSPLHF
>TRBV6-5|TRBJ1-2|NA|NA
TGTGCCAGCAGCTTCCTTACGGGGAGGTCGGATGGCTACACCTTC
CASSFLTGRSDGYTF
>TRBV5-8|TRBJ1-2|NA|NA
TGTGCCAGCGCAAGGGGGGGCGCGAACTATGGCTACACCTTC
CASARGGANYGYTF